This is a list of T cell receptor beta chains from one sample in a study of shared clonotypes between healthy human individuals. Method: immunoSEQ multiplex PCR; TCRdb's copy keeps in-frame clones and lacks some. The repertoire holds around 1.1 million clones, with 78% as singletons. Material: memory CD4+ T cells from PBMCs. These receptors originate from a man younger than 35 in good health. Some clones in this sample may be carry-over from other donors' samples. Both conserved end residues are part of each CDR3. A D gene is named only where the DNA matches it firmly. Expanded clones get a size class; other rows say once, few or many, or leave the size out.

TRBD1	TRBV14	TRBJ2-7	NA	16	TGTGCCAGCAGCCAATGGGACAGGGGAGGGTCCTACGAGCAGTACTTC	CASSQWDRGGSYEQYF
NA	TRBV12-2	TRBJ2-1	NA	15	TGTGCAAGTCGCCTATACAGGGACGGGGACAATGAGCAGTTCTTC	CASRLYRDGDNEQFF
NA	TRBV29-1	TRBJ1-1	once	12	TGCAGCGTTGGAAAGACAGCCGATGAAGCTTTCTTT	CSVGKTADEAFF
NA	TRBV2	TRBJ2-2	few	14	TGTGCCAGCACCGACCTAGGACATACCGGGGAGCTGTTTTTT	CASTDLGHTGELFF
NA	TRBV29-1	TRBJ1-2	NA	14	TGCAGCGTTATTGTGTTCCCCGGCGGCTATGGCTACACCTTC	CSVIVFPGGYGYTF
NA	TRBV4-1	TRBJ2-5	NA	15	TGCGCCAGCAGCCAAGATCTTACAGACCAAGAGACCCAGTACTTC	CASSQDLTDQETQYF
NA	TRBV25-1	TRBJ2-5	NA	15	TGTGCCAGCAGTAACGGGGGAAGGGGACAAGAGACCCAGTACTTC	CASSNGGRGQETQYF
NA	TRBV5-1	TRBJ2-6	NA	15	TGCGCCAGCAGCTTGAAGAGCTCTGGGGCCAACGTCCTGACTTTC	CASSLKSSGANVLTF
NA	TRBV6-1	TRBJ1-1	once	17	TGTGCCAGCAGTGCAAGGGCCAGGGCCCACAGGGACACTGAAGCTTTCTTT	CASSARARAHRDTEAFF
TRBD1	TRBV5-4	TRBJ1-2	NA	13	TGTGCCAGCAGCAGGGACAGCCGCTATGGCTACACCTTC	CASSRDSRYGYTF
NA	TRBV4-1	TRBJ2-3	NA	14	TGCGCCAGCAGCCAAACTACCGTGACAGATACGCAGTATTTT	CASSQTTVTDTQYF
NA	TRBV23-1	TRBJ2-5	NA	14	TGCGCCAGCAGTCACGGGGACGGGAATGGGACCCAGTACTTC	CASSHGDGNGTQYF
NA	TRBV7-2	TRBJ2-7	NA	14	TGTGCCAGCAGTCCCGGTCGCCGTTCCTACGAGCAGTACTTC	CASSPGRRSYEQYF
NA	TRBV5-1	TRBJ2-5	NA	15	TGCGCCAGCAGTATGGGACCGACGACCCAAGAGACCCAGTACTTC	CASSMGPTTQETQYF
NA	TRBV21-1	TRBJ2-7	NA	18	TGTGCCAGCAGCAAAAAATGGTTATGGACAGGTACTAACTACGAGCAGTACTTC	CASSKKWLWTGTNYEQYF
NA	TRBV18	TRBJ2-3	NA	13	TGTGCCAGCTCCAACGGGCTCACAGATACGCAGTATTTT	CASSNGLTDTQYF
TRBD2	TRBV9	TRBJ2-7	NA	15	TGTGCCAGCAGCGTAGGGTGGGAGGGCTTCTACGAGCAGTACTTC	CASSVGWEGFYEQYF
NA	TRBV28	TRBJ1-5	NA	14	TGTGCCAGCACTACCACAGGGATCAATCAGCCCCAGCATTTT	CASTTTGINQPQHF
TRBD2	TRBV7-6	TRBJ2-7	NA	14	TGTGCCAGCAGCTCAGGGACTACCGTCCTCGAGCAGTACTTC	CASSSGTTVLEQYF
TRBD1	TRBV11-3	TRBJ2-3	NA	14	TGTGCCAGCAGCCAGGACAGGGCCCCAGATACGCAGTATTTT	CASSQDRAPDTQYF
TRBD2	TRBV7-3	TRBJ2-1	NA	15	TGTGCCAGCAGCGGAGGGACTAGCGGGAGCGATGAGCAGTTCTTC	CASSGGTSGSDEQFF
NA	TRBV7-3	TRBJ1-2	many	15	TGTGCCAGCAGCCAAACCGGACAGAGCCTCTATGGCTACACCTTC	CASSQTGQSLYGYTF
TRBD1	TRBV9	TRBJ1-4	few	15	TGTGCCAGCAGCTCCGGACAGGGGAAAAAGGAAAAACTGTTTTTT	CASSSGQGKKEKLFF
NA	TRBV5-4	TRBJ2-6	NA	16	TGTGCCAGCAGCTTGGGGGGCACCCCCGGGGCCAACGTCCTGACTTTC	CASSLGGTPGANVLTF
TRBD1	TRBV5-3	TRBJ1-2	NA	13	TGTGCCAGAAGTGACAGGGGTGACGATGGCTACACCTTC	CARSDRGDDGYTF
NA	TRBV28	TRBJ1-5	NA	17	TGTGCCAGCAGTCGGGTGCGGGGGGCGGCCTCGGGATCGCCCCAGCATTTT	CASSRVRGAASGSPQHF
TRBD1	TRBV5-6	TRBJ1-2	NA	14	TGTGCCAGCAGCTTAGGCAGGGGGCTTTATGGCTACACCTTC	CASSLGRGLYGYTF
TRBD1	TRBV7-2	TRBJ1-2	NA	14	TGTGCCAGCAGCCCAGGGACAGGGGGCTTACGCTACACCTTC	CASSPGTGGLRYTF
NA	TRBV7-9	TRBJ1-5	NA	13	TGTGCCAGCAGCTTAGATACCGTTCAGCCCCAGCATTTT	CASSLDTVQPQHF
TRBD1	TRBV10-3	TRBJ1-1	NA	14	TGTGCCATCAGTGCGCAGGGGGGGAACACTGAAGCTTTCTTT	CAISAQGGNTEAFF
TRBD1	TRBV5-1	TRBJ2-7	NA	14	TGCGCCAGCAGTTTTGGGGACAGGGGTGGGGAGCAGTACTTC	CASSFGDRGGEQYF